This paragraph covers one T cell receptor beta chain sequence. The sample is drawn from a study of T cells after yellow fever vaccination. One entry per CDR3 protein results from TCRdb running MiXCR on the 5' RACE reads. The top ten hold about a sixth of the sample, which has fewer than 650,000 distinct CDR3 sequences, 20% to 25% seen once. The germline V and J ends were trimmed by 5 bases and 0 bases, with 14 bases remaining between them. CDR3 length equals 16 residues. The specimen was PBMCs, collected roughly 23 days after the first yellow fever vaccination. The clonotype originates from a young man who received the YFV17D yellow fever vaccine. The chain couples TRBV12-3 or TRBV12-4 to TRBJ1-5; D remains ambiguous. CDR3 in DNA: TGTGCCAGCAGTGTCCGGTTGGACTATAGCAATCAGCCCCAGCATTTT. Protein sequence: CASSVRLDYSNQPQHF.